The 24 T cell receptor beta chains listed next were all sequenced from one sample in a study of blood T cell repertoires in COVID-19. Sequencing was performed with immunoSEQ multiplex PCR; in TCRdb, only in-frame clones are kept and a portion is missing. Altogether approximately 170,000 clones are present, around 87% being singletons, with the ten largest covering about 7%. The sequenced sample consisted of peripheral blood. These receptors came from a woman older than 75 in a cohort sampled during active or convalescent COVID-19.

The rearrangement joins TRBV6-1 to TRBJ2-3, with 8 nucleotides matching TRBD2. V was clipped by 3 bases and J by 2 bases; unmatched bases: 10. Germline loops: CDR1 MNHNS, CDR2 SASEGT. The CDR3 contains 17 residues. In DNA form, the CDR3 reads TGTGCCAGCAGTGAGTTAGCGGGAATGAGATCCACAGATACGCAGTATTTT. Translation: CASSELAGMRSTDTQYF.

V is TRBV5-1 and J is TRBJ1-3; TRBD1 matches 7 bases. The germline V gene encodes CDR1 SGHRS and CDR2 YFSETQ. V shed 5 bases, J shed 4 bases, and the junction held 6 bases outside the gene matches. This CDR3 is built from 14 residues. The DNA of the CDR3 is TGCGCCAGCAGGCCGCCGGGACAGGGAAACACCATATATTTT. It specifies CASRPPGQGNTIYF.

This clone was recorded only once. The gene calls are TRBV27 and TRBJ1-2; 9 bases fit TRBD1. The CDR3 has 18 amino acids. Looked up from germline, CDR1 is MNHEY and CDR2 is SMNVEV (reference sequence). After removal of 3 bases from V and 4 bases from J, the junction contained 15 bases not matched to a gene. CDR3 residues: CASSFIPNRGPQSYGYTF. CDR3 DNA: TGTGCCAGCAGTTTCATACCAAACAGGGGGCCGCAGAGCTATGGCTACACCTTC.

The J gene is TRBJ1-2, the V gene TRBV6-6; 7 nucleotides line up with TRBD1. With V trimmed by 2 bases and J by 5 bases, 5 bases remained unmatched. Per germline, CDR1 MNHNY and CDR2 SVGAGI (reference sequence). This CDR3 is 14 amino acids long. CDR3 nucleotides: TGTGCCAGCAGTTACGACAGGGAAGGGTATGGCTACACCTTC. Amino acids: CASSYDREGYGYTF.

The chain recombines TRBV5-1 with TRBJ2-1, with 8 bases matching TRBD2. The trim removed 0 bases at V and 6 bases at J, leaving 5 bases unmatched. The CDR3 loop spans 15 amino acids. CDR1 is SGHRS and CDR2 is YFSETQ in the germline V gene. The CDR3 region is CASSLEAGARNEQFF. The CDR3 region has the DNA TGCGCCAGCAGCTTGGAAGCGGGAGCCCGCAATGAGCAGTTCTTC.

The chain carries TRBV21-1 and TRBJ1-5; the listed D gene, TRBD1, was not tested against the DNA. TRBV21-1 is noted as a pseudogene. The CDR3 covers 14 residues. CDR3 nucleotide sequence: TGTGCCAGCAGCGGGCAGGGTGGCAATCAGCCCCAGCATTTT. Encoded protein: CASSGQGGNQPQHF.

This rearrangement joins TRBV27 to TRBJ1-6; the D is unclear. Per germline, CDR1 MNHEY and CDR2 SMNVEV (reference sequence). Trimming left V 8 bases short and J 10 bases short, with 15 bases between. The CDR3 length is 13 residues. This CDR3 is CASSTDLYSPLHF. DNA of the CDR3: TGTGCCAGCTCGACTGACTTGTACTCACCCCTCCACTTT.

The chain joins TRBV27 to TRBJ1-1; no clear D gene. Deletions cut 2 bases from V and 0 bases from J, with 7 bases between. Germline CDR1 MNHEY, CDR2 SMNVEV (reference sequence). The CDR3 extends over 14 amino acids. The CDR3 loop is CASSLTEMNTEAFF. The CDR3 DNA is TGTGCCAGCAGTTTAACTGAGATGAACACTGAAGCTTTCTTT.

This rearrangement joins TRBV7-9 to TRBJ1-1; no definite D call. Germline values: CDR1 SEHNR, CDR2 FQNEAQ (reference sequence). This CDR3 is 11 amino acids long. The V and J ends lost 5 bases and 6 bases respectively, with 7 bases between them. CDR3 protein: CASSPESEAFF. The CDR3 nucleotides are TGTGCCAGCAGCCCAGAATCTGAAGCTTTCTTT.

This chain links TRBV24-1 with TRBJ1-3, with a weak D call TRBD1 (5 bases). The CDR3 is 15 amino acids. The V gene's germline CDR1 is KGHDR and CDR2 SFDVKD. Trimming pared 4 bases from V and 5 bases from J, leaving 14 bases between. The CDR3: CATSDPRAGRNTIYF. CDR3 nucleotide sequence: TGTGCCACCAGTGACCCTCGGGCAGGGAGAAACACCATATATTTT.

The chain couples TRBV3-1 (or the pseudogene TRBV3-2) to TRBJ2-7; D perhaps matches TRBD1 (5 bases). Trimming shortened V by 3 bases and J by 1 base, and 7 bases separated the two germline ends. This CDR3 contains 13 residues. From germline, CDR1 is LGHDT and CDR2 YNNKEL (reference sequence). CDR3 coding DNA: TGTGCCAGCAGCCAGCAGGGTTCCTACGAGCAGTACTTC. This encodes CASSQQGSYEQYF.

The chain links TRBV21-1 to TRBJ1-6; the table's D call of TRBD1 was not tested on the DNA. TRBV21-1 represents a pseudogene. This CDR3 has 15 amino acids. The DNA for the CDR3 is TGTGCCAGCAGTCAGGCAGGGTGTAGAGATTCACCCCTCCACTTT. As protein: CASSQAGCRDSPLHF.

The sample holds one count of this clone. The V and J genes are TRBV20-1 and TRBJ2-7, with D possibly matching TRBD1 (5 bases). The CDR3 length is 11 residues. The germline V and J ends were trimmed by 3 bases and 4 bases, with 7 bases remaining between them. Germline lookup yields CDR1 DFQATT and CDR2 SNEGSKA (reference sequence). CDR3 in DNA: TGCAGTGCTAGTCAGGGTTACGAGCAGTACGTC. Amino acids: CSASQGYEQYV.

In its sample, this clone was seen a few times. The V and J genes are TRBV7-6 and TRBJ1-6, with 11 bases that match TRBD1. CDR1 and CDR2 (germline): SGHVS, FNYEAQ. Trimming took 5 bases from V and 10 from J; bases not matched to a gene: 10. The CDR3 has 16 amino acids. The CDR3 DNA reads TGTGCCAGCAGCCGGAGGGACAGGGGGGTAAACTCACCCCTCCACTTT. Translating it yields CASSRRDRGVNSPLHF.

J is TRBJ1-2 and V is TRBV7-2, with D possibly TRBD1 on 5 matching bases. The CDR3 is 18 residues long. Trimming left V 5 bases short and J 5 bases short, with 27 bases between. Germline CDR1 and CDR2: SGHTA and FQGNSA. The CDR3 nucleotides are TGTGCCAGCAGCCCACAAAGCCCCCATCCGACAGTACAGTATGGCTACACCTTC. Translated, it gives CASSPQSPHPTVQYGYTF.

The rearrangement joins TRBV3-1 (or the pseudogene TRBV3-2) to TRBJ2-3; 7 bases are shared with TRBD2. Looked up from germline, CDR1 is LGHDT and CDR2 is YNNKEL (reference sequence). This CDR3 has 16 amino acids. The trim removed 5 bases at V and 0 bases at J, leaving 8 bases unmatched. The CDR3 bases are TGTGCCAGCAGCGCCAGACTAGCAGCCAGCACAGATACGCAGTATTTT. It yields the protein CASSARLAASTDTQYF.

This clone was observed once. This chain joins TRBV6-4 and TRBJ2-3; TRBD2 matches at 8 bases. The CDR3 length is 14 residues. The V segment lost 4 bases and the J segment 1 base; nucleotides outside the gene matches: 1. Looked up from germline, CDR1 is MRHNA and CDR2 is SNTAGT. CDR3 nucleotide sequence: TGTGCCAGCAGTGTACTAGCGGGCACAGATACGCAGTATTTT. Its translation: CASSVLAGTDTQYF.

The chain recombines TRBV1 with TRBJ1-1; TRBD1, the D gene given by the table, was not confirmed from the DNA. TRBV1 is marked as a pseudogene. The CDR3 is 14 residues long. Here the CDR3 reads CTSPSETANTEAFF. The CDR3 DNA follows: TGCACCAGCCCTAGTGAGACAGCGAACACTGAAGCTTTCTTT.

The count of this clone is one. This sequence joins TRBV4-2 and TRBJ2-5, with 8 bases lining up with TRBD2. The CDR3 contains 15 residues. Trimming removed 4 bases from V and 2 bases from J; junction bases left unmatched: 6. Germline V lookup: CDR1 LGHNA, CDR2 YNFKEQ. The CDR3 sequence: CASSPHGTSQETQYF. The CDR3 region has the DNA TGTGCCAGCAGCCCTCACGGGACTAGTCAAGAGACCCAGTACTTC.

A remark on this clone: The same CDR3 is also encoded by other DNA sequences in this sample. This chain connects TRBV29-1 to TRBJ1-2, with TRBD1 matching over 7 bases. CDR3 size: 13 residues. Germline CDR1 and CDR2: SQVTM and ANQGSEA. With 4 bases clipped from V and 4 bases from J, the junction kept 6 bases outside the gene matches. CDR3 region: CSVVPTGRYGYTF. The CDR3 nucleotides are TGCAGCGTTGTCCCGACAGGGCGCTATGGCTACACCTTC.

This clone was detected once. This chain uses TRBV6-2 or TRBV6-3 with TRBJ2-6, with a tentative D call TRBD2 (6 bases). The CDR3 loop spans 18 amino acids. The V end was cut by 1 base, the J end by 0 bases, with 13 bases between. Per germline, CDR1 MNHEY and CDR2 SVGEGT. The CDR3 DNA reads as TGTGCCAGCAGTTACTGGGACTTAGCCCGCTCTGGGGCCAACGTCCTGACTTTC. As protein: CASSYWDLARSGANVLTF.

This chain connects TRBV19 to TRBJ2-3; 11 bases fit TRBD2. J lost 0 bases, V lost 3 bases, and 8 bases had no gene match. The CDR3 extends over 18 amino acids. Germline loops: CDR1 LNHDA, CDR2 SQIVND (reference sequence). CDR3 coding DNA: TGTGCCAGTAGTATGCGTAGCGGGAGGGCGGAAAGCACAGATACGCAGTATTTT. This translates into CASSMRSGRAESTDTQYF.

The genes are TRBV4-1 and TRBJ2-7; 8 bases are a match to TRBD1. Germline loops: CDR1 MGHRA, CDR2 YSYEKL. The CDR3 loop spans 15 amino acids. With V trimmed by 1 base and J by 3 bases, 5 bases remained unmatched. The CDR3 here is CASSQADRGFYEQYV. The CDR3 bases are TGCGCCAGCAGCCAAGCCGACAGGGGTTTCTACGAGCAGTACGTC.

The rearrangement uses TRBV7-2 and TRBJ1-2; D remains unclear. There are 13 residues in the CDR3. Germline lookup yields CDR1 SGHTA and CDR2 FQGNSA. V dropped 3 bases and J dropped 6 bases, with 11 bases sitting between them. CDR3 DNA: TGTGCCAGCAGCTTTGAGGGATTAAATGGCTACACCTTC. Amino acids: CASSFEGLNGYTF.